The entry below gives a single TCR beta chain sequence along with its context. The target antigen is unknown. Combining a sample-barcoded 5' primer with a J-beta primer mix, a second PCR ran for about 7 to 11 cycles. Tags on each cDNA molecule came from a template-switch adaptor with 12 random nucleotides. Every sample gave at least 2.5 million paired-end reads containing CDR3. TCRdb re-called the 5' RACE reads with MiXCR, one entry per CDR3 protein. There are some 780,000 distinct CDR3 sequences in the sample; around 50% occur only once, and around a quarter lies in the top ten. V gave up 1 base and J gave up 3 bases, with 9 bases separating them. CDR1 SEHNR and CDR2 FQNEAQ come from the germline V gene (reference sequence). CDR3 length: 14 amino acids. The sample belongs to a study of blood T cells in healthy people across ages. General study results and limits: Among long-lived donors, naive CD4+ cells were more numerous and diversity higher than in aged donors.

The sequence came from a middle-aged man in good health. The V call is TRBV7-9, the J call TRBJ1-1; the D is unclear. Specimen: blood. In nucleotides, the CDR3 is TGTGCCAGCAGCTTAGAGTCGGCTGACACTGAAGCTTTCTTT. Protein sequence: CASSLESADTEAFF.